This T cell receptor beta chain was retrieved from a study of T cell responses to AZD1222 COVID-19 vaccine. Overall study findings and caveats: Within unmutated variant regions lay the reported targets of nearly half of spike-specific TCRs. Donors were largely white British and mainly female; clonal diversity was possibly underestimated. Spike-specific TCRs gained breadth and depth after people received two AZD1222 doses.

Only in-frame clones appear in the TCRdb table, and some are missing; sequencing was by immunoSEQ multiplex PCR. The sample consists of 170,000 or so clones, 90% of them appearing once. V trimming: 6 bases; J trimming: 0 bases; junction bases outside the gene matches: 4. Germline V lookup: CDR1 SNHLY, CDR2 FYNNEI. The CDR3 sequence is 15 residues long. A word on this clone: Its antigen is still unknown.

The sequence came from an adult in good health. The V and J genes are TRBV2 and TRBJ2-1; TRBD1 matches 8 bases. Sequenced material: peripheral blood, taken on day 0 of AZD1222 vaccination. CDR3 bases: TGTGCCAGCAGAGACAGGGGAAGCTCCTACAATGAGCAGTTCTTC. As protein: CASRDRGSSYNEQFF. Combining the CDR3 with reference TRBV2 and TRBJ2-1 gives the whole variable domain EPEVTQTPSHQVTQMGQEVILRCVPISNHLYFYWYRQILGQKVEFLVSFYNNEISEKSEIFDDQFSVERPDGSNFTLKIRSTKLEDSAMYFCASRDRGSSYNEQFFGPGTRLTVL.